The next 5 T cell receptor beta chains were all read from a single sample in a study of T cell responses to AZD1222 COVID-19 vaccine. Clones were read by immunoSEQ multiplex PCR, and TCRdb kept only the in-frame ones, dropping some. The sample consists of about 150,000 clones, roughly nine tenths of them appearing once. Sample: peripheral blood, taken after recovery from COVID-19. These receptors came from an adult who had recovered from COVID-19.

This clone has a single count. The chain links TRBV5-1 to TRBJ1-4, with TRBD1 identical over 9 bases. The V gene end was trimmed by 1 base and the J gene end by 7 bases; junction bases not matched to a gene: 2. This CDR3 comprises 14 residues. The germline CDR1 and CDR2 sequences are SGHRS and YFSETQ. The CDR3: CASSLTGGFEKLFF. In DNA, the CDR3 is TGCGCCAGCAGCTTGACAGGGGGCTTTGAAAAACTGTTTTTT.

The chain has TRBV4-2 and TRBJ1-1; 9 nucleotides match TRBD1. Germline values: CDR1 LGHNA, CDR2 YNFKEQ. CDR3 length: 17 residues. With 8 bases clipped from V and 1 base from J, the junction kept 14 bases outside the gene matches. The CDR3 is CASVVATGGYTNTEAFF. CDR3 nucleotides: TGTGCCAGCGTGGTTGCTACAGGGGGCTATACGAACACTGAAGCTTTCTTT.

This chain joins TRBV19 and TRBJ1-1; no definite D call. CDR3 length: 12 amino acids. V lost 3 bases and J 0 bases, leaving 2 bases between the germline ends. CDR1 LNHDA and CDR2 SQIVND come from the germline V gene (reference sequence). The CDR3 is CASSIVNTEAFF. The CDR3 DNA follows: TGTGCCAGTAGTATCGTGAACACTGAAGCTTTCTTT.

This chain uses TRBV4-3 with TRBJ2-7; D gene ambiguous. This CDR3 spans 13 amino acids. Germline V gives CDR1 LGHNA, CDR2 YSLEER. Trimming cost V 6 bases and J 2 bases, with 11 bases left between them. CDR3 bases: TGCGCCAGCAGTCTCGGTTGGGCCTACGAGCAGTACTTC. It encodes CASSLGWAYEQYF.

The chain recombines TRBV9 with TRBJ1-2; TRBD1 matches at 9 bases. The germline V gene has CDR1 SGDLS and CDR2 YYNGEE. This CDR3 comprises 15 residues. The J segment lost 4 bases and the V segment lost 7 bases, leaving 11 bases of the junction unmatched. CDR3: CASGMGQGDAYGYTF. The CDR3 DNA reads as TGTGCCAGCGGGATGGGACAGGGAGATGCCTATGGCTACACCTTC.